A selection of T cell receptor beta chains follows, all from one sample in a study of siplizumab effects on memory and regulatory T cells. The data were produced by immunoSEQ multiplex PCR, yet TCRdb's version contains in-frame clones alone and is incomplete. The sample has tens of thousands of clones; about 88% are singletons. Sequenced input: naive CD8+ T cells sorted from blood. The receptors derive from a human donor in good health. The CDR3 runs from the conserved cysteine through the conserved F or W. D genes are given only for firm matches. Clone sizes are given selectively: once, few, many, or a class where the clone is expanded.

V	size	D	J	DNA	CDR3
TRBV19	.	.	TRBJ1-1	TGTGCCAGTAGTATACGGGTGAACACTGAAGCTTTCTTT	CASSIRVNTEAFF
TRBV4-1	.	.	TRBJ1-5	TGCGCCAGCAGCCAGGGGGAATCCCAGCCCCAGCATTTT	CASSQGESQPQHF
TRBV6-1	.	.	TRBJ2-1	TGTGCCAGCAGTTTACCTGATTCCTACAATGAGCAGTTCTTC	CASSLPDSYNEQFF
TRBV28	.	TRBD1	TRBJ1-2	TGTGCCAGCAGTCCAGAGGGACAGACCCCGTATGGCTACACCTTC	CASSPEGQTPYGYTF
TRBV23-1	.	.	TRBJ2-2	TGCGCCAGCAGTCATCCCGACGGATACACCGGGGAGCTGTTTTTT	CASSHPDGYTGELFF
TRBV6-1	.	TRBD1	TRBJ2-7	TGTGCCAGCAGTGAAGCGGGACAGCTAGGCTACGAGCAGTACTTC	CASSEAGQLGYEQYF
TRBV11-2	.	TRBD2	TRBJ2-7	TGTGCCAGCAGCTTAGGAGTTAGCGGGAGGTACGAGCAGTACTTC	CASSLGVSGRYEQYF
TRBV19	.	TRBD1	TRBJ2-5	TGTGCCAGTAGTGGGCAGGGGGCGGAAGAGACCCAGTACTTC	CASSGQGAEETQYF
TRBV28	.	.	TRBJ2-7	TGTGCCAGCAGCCCGGCGGGTCCCTACGAGCAGTACTTC	CASSPAGPYEQYF
TRBV27	.	TRBD1	TRBJ1-1	TGTGCCAGCAGTTTACATCAGGGGGCTCTGGGTACTGAAGCTTTCTTT	CASSLHQGALGTEAFF
TRBV6-6	.	.	TRBJ1-5	TGTGCCAGCAGTCACGGGCGGTATAGCAATCAGCCCCAGCATTTT	CASSHGRYSNQPQHF
TRBV18	.	.	TRBJ2-1	TGTGCCAGCTCACCACTCGGCGGGGCCAATGAGCAGTTCTTC	CASSPLGGANEQFF
TRBV2	.	.	TRBJ2-1	TGTGCCAGCAGTGAAGGGCCCTTTAGCAATGAGCAGTTCTTC	CASSEGPFSNEQFF
TRBV19	.	.	TRBJ2-5	TGTGCCAGTAGCCCGTCGTGGAGGGGCCAAGAGACCCAGTACTTC	CASSPSWRGQETQYF
TRBV7-2	.	TRBD2	TRBJ2-7	TGTGCCAGCAGCCTATGGGGGGGGGACCAGGGATCCTACGAGCAGTACTTC	CASSLWGGDQGSYEQYF
TRBV4-1	once	.	TRBJ2-2	TGCGCCAGCAGCCAAAGGGGGGGCGGCAACACCGGGGAGCTGTTTTTT	CASSQRGGGNTGELFF
TRBV7-9	.	.	TRBJ2-1	TGTGCCAGCAGCGTGGATGAGCAGTTCTTC	CASSVDEQFF
TRBV27	.	.	TRBJ2-1	TGTGCCTCCCAGGTGTCAACTGAGCAGTTCTTC	CASQVSTEQFF